These 16 T cell receptor beta chains share one sample of origin, sequenced in a study of cytomegalovirus exposure and HLA in healthy donors. Vbeta (60) and Jbeta (13) primers were used in the PCR. The method was immunoSEQ multiplex PCR; TCRdb's version includes in-frame clones alone and lacks a portion of them. The table has about 180,000 clones, more than 60% seen once. Sample: PBMCs. The receptors derive from a woman between 50 and 59 years old in good health and CMV-seropositive.

In this sample, this clone turned up a few times. The V and J genes are TRBV21-1 and TRBJ2-1; the D call of TRBD1 is as the table states it, not checked on the DNA. TRBV21-1 represents a pseudogene. The CDR3 sequence is 15 residues long. The CDR3 loop is CASSKVHQDYNEQFF. Here the CDR3 DNA reads TGTGCCAGCAGCAAAGTTCACCAGGACTACAATGAGCAGTTCTTC.

The chain combines TRBV2 with TRBJ1-2, with 10 bases fitting TRBD1. J was trimmed by 2 bases and V by 5 bases; bases with no gene match: 5. The germline CDR1 and CDR2 sequences are SNHLY and FYNNEI. The CDR3 totals 15 residues. CDR3 nucleotides: TGTGCCAGCAGTTACACGACAGGGGGCAACTATGGCTACACCTTC. Its translation: CASSYTTGGNYGYTF.

V usage is TRBV6-5 and J usage is TRBJ1-1; 7 positions agree with TRBD1. With V trimmed by 6 bases and J by 4 bases, 5 bases remained unmatched. The CDR3 covers 13 residues. CDR1 and CDR2 from the germline V gene are MNHEY and SVGAGI. Here the CDR3 DNA reads TGTGCCAGCAGAAAGACAGGGACCACTGAAGCTTTCTTT. Residues: CASRKTGTTEAFF.

The chain joins TRBV6-5 to TRBJ2-1, with 11 bases lining up with TRBD2. CDR1 is MNHEY, CDR2 SVGAGI, per germline. The CDR3 runs 14 residues. V trimming: 6 bases; J trimming: 7 bases; junction bases outside the gene matches: 5. CDR3 sequence: CASSLAGGRNEQFF. The CDR3 nucleotides are TGTGCCAGCAGCTTAGCGGGAGGGCGGAATGAGCAGTTCTTC.

The V and J genes are TRBV27 and TRBJ2-1; maybe TRBD2 (6 bases). Per germline, CDR1 MNHEY and CDR2 SMNVEV (reference sequence). There are 16 residues in the CDR3. The V gene lost 2 bases and the J gene lost 0 bases, with 11 bases spanning the gap. DNA of the CDR3: TGTGCCAGCAGTTTAGAGGGACTCCTCTCCTACAATGAGCAGTTCTTC. Translating it yields CASSLEGLLSYNEQFF.

This chain joins TRBV14 and TRBJ2-5; 13 nucleotides match TRBD2. The CDR3 extends over 15 amino acids. In germline, CDR1 is SGHDN, CDR2 FVKESK. J lost 3 bases, V lost 4 bases, and 2 bases had no gene match. The CDR3 region is CASSPGLAGEETQYF. In nucleotides, the CDR3 is TGTGCCAGCAGCCCAGGACTAGCGGGAGAAGAGACCCAGTACTTC.

The chain links TRBV6-5 to TRBJ1-2; D unresolved. Per the germline V gene, CDR1 is MNHEY and CDR2 is SVGAGI. Trimming took off 0 bases at V and 4 bases at J, with 15 bases between the two ends. The CDR3 extends over 16 amino acids. CDR3 protein: CASSYSNIGSSYGYTF. The CDR3 DNA sequence: TGTGCCAGCAGTTACTCCAATATCGGGAGTAGCTATGGCTACACCTTC.

This rearrangement joins TRBV5-4 to TRBJ1-1; D may be TRBD1 (5 bases). Germline lookup yields CDR1 SGHNT and CDR2 YYREEE (reference sequence). The ends were cut back, 1 base at V and 4 bases at J, with 8 bases in the middle. The CDR3 runs 13 residues. CDR3 sequence reads: CASSLQGATEAFF. The CDR3 DNA is TGTGCCAGCAGCTTGCAGGGCGCCACTGAAGCTTTCTTT. The full variable domain, completed using reference TRBV5-4 and TRBJ1-1, is ETGVTQSPTHLIKTRGQQVTLRCSSQSGHNTVSWYQQALGQGPQFIFQYYREEENGRGNFPPRFSGLQFPNYSSELNVNALELDDSALYLCASSLQGATEAFFGQGTRLTVV.

This clone was detected only a few times. The rearrangement links TRBV6-1 to TRBJ2-1, with 7 bases matching TRBD1. The trim removed 3 bases at V and 2 bases at J, leaving 13 bases unmatched. Per the germline V gene, CDR1 is MNHNS and CDR2 is SASEGT. The CDR3 has 18 residues. The CDR3 protein is CASSEATRGRWTYNEQFF. Here the CDR3 DNA reads TGTGCCAGCAGTGAGGCTACCAGGGGGAGATGGACCTACAATGAGCAGTTCTTC.

The CDR3 nucleotides are TGCGCCAGCAGCTTGGTGCTAGCTTCCACAGATACGCAGTATTTT. Its translation is CASSLVLASTDTQYF. This chain connects TRBV5-1 to TRBJ2-3, with D tentatively TRBD2 (5 bases). The CDR3 runs to 15 residues. Trimming removed 0 bases at V and 2 bases at J, with 10 bases between. The V gene's germline CDR1 is SGHRS and CDR2 YFSETQ.

CDR3 loop: CAWSVGSGAPDTQYF. The CDR3 bases are TGTGCCTGGAGTGTGGGTAGCGGGGCACCAGATACGCAGTATTTT. The chain joins TRBV30 to TRBJ2-3, with 8 bases that match TRBD2. Trimming at V came to 0 bases and at J to 4 bases, leaving 6 bases not matched to a gene. The CDR3 runs to 15 residues. Looked up from germline, CDR1 is GTSNPN and CDR2 is SVGIG (reference sequence). Using reference TRBV30 and TRBJ2-3 for the parts outside the CDR3, the full variable domain is SQTIHQWPATLVQPVGSPLSLECTVEGTSNPNLYWYRQAAGRGLQLLFYSVGIGQISSEVPQNLSASRPQDRQFILSSKKLLLSDSGFYLCAWSVGSGAPDTQYFGPGTRLTVL.

This clone is a singleton in its sample. This rearrangement joins TRBV2 to TRBJ1-2; 7 bases agree with TRBD1. The germline gives CDR1 SNHLY, CDR2 FYNNEI. The length of the CDR3 is 13 residues. The V and J ends lost 6 bases and 5 bases, in that order; junction bases with no gene match: 6. CDR3 in DNA: TGTGCCAGCAGGGGGACAGTCGGATATGGCTACACCTTC. Protein product: CASRGTVGYGYTF.

The V call is TRBV5-1, the J call TRBJ2-7, with 10 bases that match TRBD2. Germline CDR1 SGHRS, CDR2 YFSETQ. J lost 6 bases, V lost 4 bases, and 13 bases had no gene match. There are 16 residues in the CDR3. CDR3 residues: CASSLGSSGRASEQYF. Written as DNA, the CDR3 is TGCGCCAGCAGCCTTGGGTCGAGCGGGAGGGCCTCCGAGCAGTACTTC.

This chain connects TRBV18 to TRBJ2-7, with TRBD2 as a possible D gene (6 bases). CDR3 length: 12 amino acids. Germline CDR1 KGHSH, CDR2 LQKENI. The V end lost 3 bases, the J end lost 3 bases, and 6 bases lay between the germline ends. CDR3 sequence: CASSPEGYEQYF. The DNA for the CDR3 is TGTGCCAGCTCACCGGAGGGCTACGAGCAGTACTTC.

A single count supports this clone. V and J are TRBV19 and TRBJ2-2; 9 bases line up with TRBD2. Germline V gene data show CDR1 as LNHDA and CDR2 as SQIVND (reference sequence). The CDR3 is 16 amino acids. Germline trimming cut 3 bases from V and 2 bases from J; bases unmatched to any gene: 4. Here the CDR3 DNA reads TGTGCCAGTAGTATCCGAGCGGGGGGTAACACCGGGGAGCTGTTTTTT. The encoded protein is CASSIRAGGNTGELFF. Supplemented by reference TRBV19 and TRBJ2-2, the full variable domain reads DGGITQSPKYLFRKEGQNVTLSCEQNLNHDAMYWYRQDPGQGLRLIYYSQIVNDFQKGDIAEGYSVSREKKESFPLTVTSAQKNPTAFYLCASSIRAGGNTGELFFGEGSRLTVL.

Regarding this clone: The junction shows a germline mismatch at one end, possibly a read error. J is TRBJ2-6 and V is TRBV2; TRBD1 might be the D (5 bases). This CDR3 spans 15 amino acids. Germline CDR1 reads SNHLY; CDR2 reads FYNNEI. In DNA, the CDR3 is TGTGCCAGCAGCGCTGACAGCTCTGGGGCCAACGGCCTGACTTTC. Translation: CASSADSSGANGLTF.